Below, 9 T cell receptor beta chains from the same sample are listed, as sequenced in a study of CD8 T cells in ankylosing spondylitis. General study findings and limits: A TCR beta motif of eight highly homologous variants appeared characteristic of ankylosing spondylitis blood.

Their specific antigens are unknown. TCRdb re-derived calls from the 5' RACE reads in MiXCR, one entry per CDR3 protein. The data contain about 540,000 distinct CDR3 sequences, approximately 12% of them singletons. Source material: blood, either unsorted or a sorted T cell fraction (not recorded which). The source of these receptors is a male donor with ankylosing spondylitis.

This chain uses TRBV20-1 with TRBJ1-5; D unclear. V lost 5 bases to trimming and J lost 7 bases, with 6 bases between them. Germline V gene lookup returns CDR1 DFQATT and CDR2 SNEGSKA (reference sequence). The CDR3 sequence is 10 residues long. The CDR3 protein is CSAPYQPQHF. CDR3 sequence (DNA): TGCAGTGCTCCATACCAGCCCCAGCATTTT.

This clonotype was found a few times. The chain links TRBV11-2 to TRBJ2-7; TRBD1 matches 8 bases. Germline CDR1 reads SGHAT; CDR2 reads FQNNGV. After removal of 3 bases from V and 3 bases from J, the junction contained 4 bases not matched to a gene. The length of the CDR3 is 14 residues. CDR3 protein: CASSFHGTGYEQYF. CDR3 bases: TGTGCCAGCAGCTTCCATGGGACAGGCTACGAGCAGTACTTC.

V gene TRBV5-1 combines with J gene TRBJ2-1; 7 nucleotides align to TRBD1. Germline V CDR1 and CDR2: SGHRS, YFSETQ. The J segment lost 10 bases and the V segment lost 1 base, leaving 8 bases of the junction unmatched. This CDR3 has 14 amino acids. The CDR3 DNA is TGCGCCAGCAGCTTGTTCGGGACAGACGACGAGCAGTTCTTC. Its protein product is CASSLFGTDDEQFF.

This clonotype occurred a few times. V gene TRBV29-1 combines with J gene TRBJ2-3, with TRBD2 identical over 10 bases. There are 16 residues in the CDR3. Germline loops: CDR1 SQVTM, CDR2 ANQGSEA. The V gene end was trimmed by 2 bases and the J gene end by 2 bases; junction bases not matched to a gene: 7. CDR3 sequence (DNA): TGCAGCGTTGAATTCCGACTAGCGGGCTCCACAGATACGCAGTATTTT. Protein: CSVEFRLAGSTDTQYF.

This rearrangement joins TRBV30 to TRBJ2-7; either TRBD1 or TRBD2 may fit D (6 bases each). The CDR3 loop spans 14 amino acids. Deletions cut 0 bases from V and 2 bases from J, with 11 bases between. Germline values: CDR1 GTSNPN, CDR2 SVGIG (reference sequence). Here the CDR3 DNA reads TGTGCCTGGAGTGTAGGGGGGATGACCTACGAGCAGTACTTC. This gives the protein CAWSVGGMTYEQYF.

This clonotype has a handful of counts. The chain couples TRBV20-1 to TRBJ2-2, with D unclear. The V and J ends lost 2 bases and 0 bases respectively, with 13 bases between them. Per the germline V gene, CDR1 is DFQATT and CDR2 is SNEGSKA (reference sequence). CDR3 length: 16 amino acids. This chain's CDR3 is CSARRQMASNTGELFF. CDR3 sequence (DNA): TGCAGTGCTAGAAGACAAATGGCTTCGAACACCGGGGAGCTGTTTTTT.

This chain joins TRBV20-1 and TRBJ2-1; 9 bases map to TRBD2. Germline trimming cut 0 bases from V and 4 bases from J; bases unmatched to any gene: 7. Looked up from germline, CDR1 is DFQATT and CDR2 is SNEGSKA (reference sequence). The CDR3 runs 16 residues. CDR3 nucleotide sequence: TGCAGTGCTAGAGATCGGAGACTAGCGGTTTACAATGAGCAGTTCTTC. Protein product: CSARDRRLAVYNEQFF.

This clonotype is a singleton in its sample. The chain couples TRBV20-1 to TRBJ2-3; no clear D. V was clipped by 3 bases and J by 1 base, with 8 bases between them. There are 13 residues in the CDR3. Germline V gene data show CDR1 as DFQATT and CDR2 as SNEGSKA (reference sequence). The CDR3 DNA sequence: TGCAGTGCTAGGGACGTTGGCACAGATACGCAGTATTTT. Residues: CSARDVGTDTQYF.

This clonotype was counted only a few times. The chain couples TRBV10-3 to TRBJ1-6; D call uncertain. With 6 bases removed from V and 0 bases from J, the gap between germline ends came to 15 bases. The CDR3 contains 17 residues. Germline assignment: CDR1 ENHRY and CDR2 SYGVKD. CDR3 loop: CAIRGSSGSSYNSPLHF. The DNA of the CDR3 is TGTGCCATCAGAGGGTCATCTGGTAGCTCCTATAATTCACCCCTCCACTTT.